A single sample gave rise to the 10 T cell receptor beta chains below, sequenced in a study of T cell repertoires in cytomegalovirus infection. TCRdb processed the reads anew with MiXCR; each CDR3 protein has one entry. Here the sample spans over 150,000 distinct CDR3 sequences, about 21% being singletons. Sample: PBMCs. These receptors all stem from a human donor in good health (CMV status not recorded). Some clones in this sample may be carry-over from other donors' samples.

This clonotype appeared a few times. The V gene is TRBV9, the J gene TRBJ2-7; possible D gene TRBD1, 6 bases. Trimming took off 1 base at V and 5 bases at J, with 13 bases between the two ends. Germline V gene data show CDR1 as SGDLS and CDR2 as YYNGEE. The CDR3 is 14 residues long. The CDR3 spells CASSVKWDTDEQYF. The CDR3 DNA follows: TGTGCCAGCAGCGTAAAATGGGACACGGACGAGCAGTACTTC.

The chain recombines TRBV9 with TRBJ1-1, with 8 bases lining up with TRBD1. V lost 4 bases to trimming and J lost 1 base; unmatched junction nucleotides: 6. The CDR3 loop spans 15 amino acids. Germline values: CDR1 SGDLS, CDR2 YYNGEE. CDR3 protein: CASSNDRGGNTEAFF. For the CDR3, the DNA is TGTGCCAGCAGCAACGACAGGGGCGGGAACACTGAAGCTTTCTTT.

This clonotype was counted many times. The chain is built from TRBV7-2 and TRBJ1-5, with D perhaps TRBD1 (6 bases). The CDR3 has 16 amino acids. The V end was cut by 0 bases, the J end by 3 bases, with 12 bases between. Germline-derived CDR1 and CDR2 are SGHTA and FQGNSA. CDR3: CASSLATQGPNQPQHF. The CDR3 bases are TGTGCCAGCAGCTTAGCAACACAGGGACCCAATCAGCCCCAGCATTTT.

The J gene is TRBJ1-3, the V gene TRBV19, with D tentatively TRBD1 (5 bases). This CDR3 spans 15 amino acids. Germline CDR1 reads LNHDA; CDR2 reads SQIVND (reference sequence). The ends were cut back, 9 bases at V and 0 bases at J, with 15 bases in the middle. The DNA for the CDR3 is TGTGCCAGCCTCCCCAGGACACGCTCTGGAAACACCATATATTTT. Translated: CASLPRTRSGNTIYF.

This clonotype was detected only a few times. The rearrangement joins TRBV5-4 to TRBJ2-5; D remains ambiguous. The CDR3 extends over 14 amino acids. Trimming removed 0 bases from V and 1 base from J, with 7 bases in between. Germline V gives CDR1 SGHNT, CDR2 YYREEE (reference sequence). The CDR3 region is CASSLEVGQETQYF. The CDR3 DNA follows: TGTGCCAGCAGCTTGGAAGTGGGCCAAGAGACCCAGTACTTC.

In its sample, this clonotype was seen many times. The rearrangement links TRBV19 to TRBJ2-1; 12 nucleotides line up with TRBD2. The germline gives CDR1 LNHDA, CDR2 SQIVND (reference sequence). The CDR3 runs to 15 residues. V lost 7 bases to trimming and J lost 6 bases; unmatched junction nucleotides: 7. The CDR3 region is CASKTSTSGSNEQFF. The CDR3, as DNA: TGTGCCAGTAAGACTTCGACTAGCGGGAGCAATGAGCAGTTCTTC.

This clonotype was seen more than once but under ten times. The chain links TRBV5-1 to TRBJ2-2; 8 bases line up with TRBD2. V was pared by 0 bases and J by 6 bases, with 7 bases of the junction left unmatched. Germline V CDR1 and CDR2: SGHRS, YFSETQ. This CDR3 spans 16 amino acids. The CDR3 DNA follows: TGCGCCAGCAGCTTGGTTGTTAGCGGGAATCCCGGGGAGCTGTTTTTT. It is translated as CASSLVVSGNPGELFF.

To note about this clonotype: One end of the junction varies from germline; a read error may be responsible. The CDR3 is CASSLAGRGNQSQHF. As DNA, the CDR3 is TGTGCCAGCAGTCTCGCAGGGAGAGGCAATCAGTCCCAGCATTTT. The genes are TRBV12-3 or TRBV12-4 and TRBJ1-5, with D possibly matching TRBD1 (5 bases). CDR3 length: 15 residues.

In its sample, this clonotype was seen a few times. The chain is built from TRBV19 and TRBJ1-1, with D uncertain. This CDR3 is built from 15 residues. The germline V and J ends were trimmed by 5 bases and 0 bases, with 13 bases remaining between them. The germline gives CDR1 LNHDA, CDR2 SQIVND (reference sequence). The CDR3 DNA sequence: TGTGCCAGTAGTGCCAGTAGCCCCATGAACACTGAAGCTTTCTTT. It specifies CASSASSPMNTEAFF. Full variable domain (remainder filled in from reference TRBV19 and TRBJ1-1): DGGITQSPKYLFRKEGQNVTLSCEQNLNHDAMYWYRQDPGQGLRLIYYSQIVNDFQKGDIAEGYSVSREKKESFPLTVTSAQKNPTAFYLCASSASSPMNTEAFFGQGTRLTVV.

There are a few counts of this clonotype. CDR3 coding DNA: TGTGCCAGCAGTGACCCTCCTCGACAGCTCTCCTACAATGAGCAGTTCTTC. Its translation: CASSDPPRQLSYNEQFF. The chain uses TRBV6-1 and TRBJ2-1; TRBD1 might be the D (5 bases). CDR1 is MNHNS, CDR2 SASEGT, per germline. Trimming left V 3 bases short and J 0 bases short, with 15 bases between. The CDR3 extends over 17 amino acids.